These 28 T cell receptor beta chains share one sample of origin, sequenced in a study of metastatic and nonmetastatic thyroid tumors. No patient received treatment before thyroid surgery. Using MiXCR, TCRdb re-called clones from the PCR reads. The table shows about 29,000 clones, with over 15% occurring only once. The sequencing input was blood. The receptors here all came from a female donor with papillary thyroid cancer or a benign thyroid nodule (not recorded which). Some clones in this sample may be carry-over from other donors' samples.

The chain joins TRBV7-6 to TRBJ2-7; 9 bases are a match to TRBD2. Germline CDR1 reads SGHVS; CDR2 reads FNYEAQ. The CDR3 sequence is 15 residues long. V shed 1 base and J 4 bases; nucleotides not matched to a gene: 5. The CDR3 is CASSLDAGGSYEQYF. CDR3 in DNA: TGTGCCAGCAGCTTAGATGCGGGGGGGAGTTACGAGCAGTACTTC. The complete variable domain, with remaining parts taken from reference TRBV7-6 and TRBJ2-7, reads GAGVSQSPRYKVTKRGQDVALRCDPISGHVSLYWYRQALGQGPEFLTYFNYEAQQDKSGLPNDRFSAERPEGSISTLTIQRTEQRDSAMYRCASSLDAGGSYEQYFGPGTRLTVT.

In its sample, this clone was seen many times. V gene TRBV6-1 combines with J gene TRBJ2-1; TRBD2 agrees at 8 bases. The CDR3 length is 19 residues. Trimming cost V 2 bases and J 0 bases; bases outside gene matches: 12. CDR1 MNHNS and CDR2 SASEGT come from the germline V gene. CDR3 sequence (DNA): TGTGCCAGCAGTGAAAAAGGGGCTAGCGGGCCAAGCTCCTACAATGAGCAGTTCTTC. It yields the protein CASSEKGASGPSSYNEQFF.

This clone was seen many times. CDR3 sequence (DNA): TGTGCCAGCAGCCAAGGGACAGCTAACACCTTC. It codes for CASSQGTANTF. The gene calls are TRBV4-2 and TRBJ1-2, with a tentative D call TRBD1 (6 bases). Germline V lookup: CDR1 LGHNA, CDR2 YNFKEQ. With 1 base removed from V and 12 bases from J, the gap between germline ends came to 9 bases. This CDR3 contains 11 residues.

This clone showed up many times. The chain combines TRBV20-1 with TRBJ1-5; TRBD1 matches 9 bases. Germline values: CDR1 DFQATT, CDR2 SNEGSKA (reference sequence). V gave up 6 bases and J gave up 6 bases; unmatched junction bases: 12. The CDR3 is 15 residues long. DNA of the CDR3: TGCAGTGCAAGAAGGGACAGGGACGGAAGTCAGCCCCAGCATTTT. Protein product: CSARRDRDGSQPQHF.

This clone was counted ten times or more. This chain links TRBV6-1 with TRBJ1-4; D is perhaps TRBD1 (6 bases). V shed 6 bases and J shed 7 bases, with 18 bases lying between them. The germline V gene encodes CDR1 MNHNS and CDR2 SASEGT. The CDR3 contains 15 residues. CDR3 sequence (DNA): TGTGCCAGCAGATATACAACAGGGTGGCGTGAAAAACTGTTTTTT. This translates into CASRYTTGWREKLFF.

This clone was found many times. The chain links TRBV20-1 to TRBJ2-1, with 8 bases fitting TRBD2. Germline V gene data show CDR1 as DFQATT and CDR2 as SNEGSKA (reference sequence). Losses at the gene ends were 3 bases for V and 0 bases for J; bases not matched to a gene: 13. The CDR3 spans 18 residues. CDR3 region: CSARGLAGLLSSYNEQFF. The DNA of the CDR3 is TGCAGTGCTAGGGGGCTAGCGGGCTTACTCAGCTCCTACAATGAGCAGTTCTTC.

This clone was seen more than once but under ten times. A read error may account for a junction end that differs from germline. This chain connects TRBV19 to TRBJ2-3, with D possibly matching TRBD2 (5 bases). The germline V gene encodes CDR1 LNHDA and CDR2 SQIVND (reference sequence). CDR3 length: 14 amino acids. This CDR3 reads CASTSQPSTDTQYF. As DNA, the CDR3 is TGTGCCAGCACGTCCCAACCTAGCACAGATACGCAGTACTTT.

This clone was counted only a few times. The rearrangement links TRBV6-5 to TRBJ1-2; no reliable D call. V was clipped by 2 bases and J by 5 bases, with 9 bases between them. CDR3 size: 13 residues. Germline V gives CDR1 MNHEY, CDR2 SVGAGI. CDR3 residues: CASSYTALYGYTF. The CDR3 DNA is TGTGCCAGCAGTTACACAGCCCTTTATGGCTACACCTTC.

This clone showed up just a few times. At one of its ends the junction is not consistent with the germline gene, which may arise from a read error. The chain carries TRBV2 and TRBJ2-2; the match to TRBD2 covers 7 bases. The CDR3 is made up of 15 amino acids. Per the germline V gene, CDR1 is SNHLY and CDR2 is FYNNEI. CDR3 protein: CASSDWLAVAGEPFF. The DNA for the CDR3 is TGTGCCAGCAGTGACTGGCTAGCGGTAGCCGGGGAGCCGTTTTTT.

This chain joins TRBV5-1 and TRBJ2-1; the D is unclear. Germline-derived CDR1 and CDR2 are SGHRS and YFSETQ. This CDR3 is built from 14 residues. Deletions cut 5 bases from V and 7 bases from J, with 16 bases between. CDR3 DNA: TGCGCCAGCAGTATTAAGGGAACGGCAAATGAGCAGTTCTTC. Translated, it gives CASSIKGTANEQFF.

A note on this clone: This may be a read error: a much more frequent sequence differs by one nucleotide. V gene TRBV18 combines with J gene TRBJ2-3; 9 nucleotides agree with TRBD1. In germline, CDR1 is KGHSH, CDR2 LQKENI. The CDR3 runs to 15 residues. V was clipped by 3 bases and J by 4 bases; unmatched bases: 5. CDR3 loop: CASSPRYRGPDTQYF. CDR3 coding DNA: TGTGCCAGCTCACCCCGGTACAGGGGGCCAGATACGCAGTATTTT. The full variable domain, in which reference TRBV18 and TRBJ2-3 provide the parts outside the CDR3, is NAGVMQNPRHLVRRRGQEARLRCSPMKGHSHVYWYRQLPEEGLKFMVYLQKENIIDESGMPKERFSAEFPKEGPSILRIQQVVRGDSAAYFCASSPRYRGPDTQYFGPGTRLTVL.

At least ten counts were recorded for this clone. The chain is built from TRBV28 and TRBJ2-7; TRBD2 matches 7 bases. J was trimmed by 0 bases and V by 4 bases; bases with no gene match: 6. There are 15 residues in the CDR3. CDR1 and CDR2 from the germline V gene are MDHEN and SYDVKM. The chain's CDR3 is CASSYRWGGSYEQYF. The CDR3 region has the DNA TGTGCCAGCAGTTACAGGTGGGGGGGCTCCTACGAGCAGTACTTC.

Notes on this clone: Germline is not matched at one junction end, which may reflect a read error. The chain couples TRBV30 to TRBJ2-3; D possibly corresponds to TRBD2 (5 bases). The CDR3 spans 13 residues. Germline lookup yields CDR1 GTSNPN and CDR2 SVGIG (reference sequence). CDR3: CACSVRRSDTQYF. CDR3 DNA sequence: TGTGCCTGTAGTGTAAGGAGGTCAGATACGCAGTATTTT. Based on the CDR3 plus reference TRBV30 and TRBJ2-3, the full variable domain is SQTIHQWPATLVQPVGSPLSLECTVEGTSNPNLYWYRQAAGRGLQLLFYSVGIGQISSEVPQNLSASRPQDRQFILSSKKLLLSDSGFYLCACSVRRSDTQYFGPGTRLTVL.

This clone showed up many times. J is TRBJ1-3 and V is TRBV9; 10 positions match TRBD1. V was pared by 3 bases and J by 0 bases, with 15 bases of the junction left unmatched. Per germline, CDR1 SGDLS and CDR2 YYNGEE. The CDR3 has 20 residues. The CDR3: CASSALGGTGENLSGNTIYF. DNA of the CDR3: TGTGCCAGCAGCGCCCTAGGTGGGACAGGGGAGAACCTCTCTGGAAACACCATATATTTT.

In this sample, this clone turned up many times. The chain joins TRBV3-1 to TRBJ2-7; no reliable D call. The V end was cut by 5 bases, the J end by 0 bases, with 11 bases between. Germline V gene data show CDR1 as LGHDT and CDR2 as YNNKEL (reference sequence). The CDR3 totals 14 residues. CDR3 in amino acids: CASSSFGPSYEQYF. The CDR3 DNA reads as TGTGCCAGCAGCTCCTTTGGGCCCTCCTACGAGCAGTACTTC.

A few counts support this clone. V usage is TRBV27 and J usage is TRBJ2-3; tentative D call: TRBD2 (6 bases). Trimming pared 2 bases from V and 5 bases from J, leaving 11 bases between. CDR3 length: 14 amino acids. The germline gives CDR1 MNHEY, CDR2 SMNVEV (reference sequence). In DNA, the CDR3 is TGTGCCAGCAGTTTAGGAGGGGTTAAAGATACGCAGTATTTT. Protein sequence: CASSLGGVKDTQYF.

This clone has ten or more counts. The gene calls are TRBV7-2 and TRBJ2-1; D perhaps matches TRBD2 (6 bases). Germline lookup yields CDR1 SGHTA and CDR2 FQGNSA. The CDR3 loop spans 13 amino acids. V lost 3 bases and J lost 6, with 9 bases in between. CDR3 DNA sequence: TGTGCCAGCAGCTTGGGACTGATCAATGAGCAGTTCTTC. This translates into CASSLGLINEQFF.

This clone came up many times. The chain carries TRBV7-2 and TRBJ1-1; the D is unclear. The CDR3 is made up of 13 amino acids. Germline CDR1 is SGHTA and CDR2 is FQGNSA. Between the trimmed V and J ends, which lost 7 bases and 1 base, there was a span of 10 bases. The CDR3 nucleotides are TGTGCCAGCACCTCCCCCGCGAACACTGAAGCTTTCTTT. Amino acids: CASTSPANTEAFF.

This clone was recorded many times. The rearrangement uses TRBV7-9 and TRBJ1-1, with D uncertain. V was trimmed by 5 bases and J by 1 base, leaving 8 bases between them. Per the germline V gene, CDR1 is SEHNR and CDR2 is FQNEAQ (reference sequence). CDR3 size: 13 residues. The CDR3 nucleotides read TGTGCCAGCAGCCTGGTTGGGAACACTGAAGCTTTCTTT. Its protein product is CASSLVGNTEAFF.

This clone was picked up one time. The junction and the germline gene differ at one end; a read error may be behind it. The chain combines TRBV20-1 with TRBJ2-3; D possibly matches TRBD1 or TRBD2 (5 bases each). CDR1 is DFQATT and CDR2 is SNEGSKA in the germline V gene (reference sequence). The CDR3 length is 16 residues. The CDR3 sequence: CSASRWSNGGSDMQYF. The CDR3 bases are TGCAGTGCTAGCCGTTGGTCGAATGGGGGTTCAGATATGCAGTATTTT.

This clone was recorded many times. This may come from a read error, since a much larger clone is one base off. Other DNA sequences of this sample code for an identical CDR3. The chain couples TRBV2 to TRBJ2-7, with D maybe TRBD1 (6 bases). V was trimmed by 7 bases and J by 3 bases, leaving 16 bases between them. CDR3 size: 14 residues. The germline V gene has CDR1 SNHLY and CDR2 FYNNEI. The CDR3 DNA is TGTGCCAGCACCCAGACAGGTAAAGGCTACGAGCAGTACTTC. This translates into CASTQTGKGYEQYF.

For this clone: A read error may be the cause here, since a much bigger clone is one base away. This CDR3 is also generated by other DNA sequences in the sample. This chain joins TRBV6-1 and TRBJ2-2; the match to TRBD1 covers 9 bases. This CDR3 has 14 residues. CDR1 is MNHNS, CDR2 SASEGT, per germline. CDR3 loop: CASIRTGVAGELFF. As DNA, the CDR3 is TGTGCCAGCATTAGGACAGGGGTCGCCGGGGAGCTTTTTTTT.

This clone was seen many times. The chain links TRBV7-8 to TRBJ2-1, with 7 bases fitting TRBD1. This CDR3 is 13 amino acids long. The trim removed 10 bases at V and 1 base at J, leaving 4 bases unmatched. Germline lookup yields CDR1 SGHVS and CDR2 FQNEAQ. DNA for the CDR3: TGTGCCATCGCGACAGGGTCCTACAATGAGCAGTTCTTC. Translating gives CAIATGSYNEQFF.

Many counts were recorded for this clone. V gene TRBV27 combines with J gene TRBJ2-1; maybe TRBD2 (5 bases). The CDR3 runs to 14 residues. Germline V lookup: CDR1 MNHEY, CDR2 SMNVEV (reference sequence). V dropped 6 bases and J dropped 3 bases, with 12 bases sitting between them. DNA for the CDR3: TGTGCCAGCAGGGCAACGGGGAGCTACAATGAGCAGTTCTTC. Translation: CASRATGSYNEQFF.

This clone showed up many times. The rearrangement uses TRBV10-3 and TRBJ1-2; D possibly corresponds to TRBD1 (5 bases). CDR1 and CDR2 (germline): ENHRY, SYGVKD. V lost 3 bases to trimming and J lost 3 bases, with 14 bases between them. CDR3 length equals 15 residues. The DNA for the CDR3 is TGTGCCATCAGTGAAACAGGAGTAATCGACTATGGCTACACCTTC. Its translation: CAISETGVIDYGYTF.

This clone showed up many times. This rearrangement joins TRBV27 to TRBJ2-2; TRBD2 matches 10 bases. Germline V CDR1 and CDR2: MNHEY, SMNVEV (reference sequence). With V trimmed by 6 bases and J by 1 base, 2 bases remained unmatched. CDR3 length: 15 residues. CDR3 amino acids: CASRSSGRNTGELFF. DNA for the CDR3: TGTGCCAGCAGATCTAGCGGGAGGAACACCGGGGAGCTGTTTTTT.

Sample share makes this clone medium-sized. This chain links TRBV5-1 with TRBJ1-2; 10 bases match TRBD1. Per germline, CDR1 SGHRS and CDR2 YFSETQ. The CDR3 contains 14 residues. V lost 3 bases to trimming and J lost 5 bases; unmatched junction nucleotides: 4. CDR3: CASSSTGGEYGYTF. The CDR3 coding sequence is TGCGCCAGCAGCTCGACAGGGGGCGAGTATGGCTACACCTTC. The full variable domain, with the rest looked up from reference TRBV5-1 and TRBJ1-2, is KAGVTQTPRYLIKTRGQQVTLSCSPISGHRSVSWYQQTPGQGLQFLFEYFSETQRNKGNFPGRFSGRQFSNSRSEMNVSTLELGDSALYLCASSSTGGEYGYTFGSGTRLTVV.

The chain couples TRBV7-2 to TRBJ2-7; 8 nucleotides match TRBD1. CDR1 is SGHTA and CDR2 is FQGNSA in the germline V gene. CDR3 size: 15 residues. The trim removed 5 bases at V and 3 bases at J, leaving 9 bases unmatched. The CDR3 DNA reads TGTGCCAGCAGCCAACCGACAGGGGTAAGCTACGAGCAGTACTTC. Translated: CASSQPTGVSYEQYF.